These T cell receptor beta chains were read from a single sample in a study of cytomegalovirus exposure and HLA in healthy donors. Method: immunoSEQ multiplex PCR; TCRdb's copy keeps in-frame clones and lacks some. Of 250,000 to 350,000 clones listed, around 80% are singletons. The sequenced material came from PBMCs. The receptors shown here come from a girl aged 2 to 9 in good health and CMV-seronegative. Each CDR3 is given with its conserved first and last residue. Each record gives: clone size, V gene, J gene, D gene, CDR3 protein, CDR3 DNA. A D gene is named only where the DNA matches it firmly. Rows give clone size only sometimes, using once, few, many, or a class for an expanded clone.

clone_size: once
v_call: TRBV9
j_call: TRBJ2-1
d_call: NA
cdr3_aa: CASSAQAYNEQFF
cdr3_nt: TGTGCCAGCAGCGCACAGGCCTACAATGAGCAGTTCTTC

clone_size: NA
v_call: TRBV7-9
j_call: TRBJ2-3
d_call: TRBD2
cdr3_aa: CASSSGTSADTQYF
cdr3_nt: TGTGCCAGCAGCTCAGGGACTAGCGCAGATACGCAGTATTTT

clone_size: NA
v_call: TRBV5-6
j_call: TRBJ2-7
d_call: NA
cdr3_aa: CASSGRGEQCF
cdr3_nt: TGTGCCAGCAGCGGCAGGGGCGAGCAGTGCTTC

clone_size: once
v_call: TRBV29-1
j_call: TRBJ2-7
d_call: TRBD1
cdr3_aa: CSVGPRTGVYEQYF
cdr3_nt: TGCAGCGTTGGACCTAGGACAGGGGTCTACGAGCAGTACTTC

clone_size: NA
v_call: TRBV19
j_call: TRBJ2-2
d_call: NA
cdr3_aa: CASGPWLELTGTPGSCFF
cdr3_nt: NA

clone_size: NA
v_call: TRBV7-2
j_call: TRBJ1-1
d_call: NA
cdr3_aa: CASWNPGRGNTEAFF
cdr3_nt: TGTGCCAGCTGGAACCCTGGTAGGGGCAACACTGAAGCTTTCTTT

clone_size: NA
v_call: TRBV27
j_call: TRBJ2-7
d_call: NA
cdr3_aa: CASSILLGGGYEQYF
cdr3_nt: TGTGCCAGCAGTATCCTCCTGGGGGGTGGCTACGAGCAGTACTTC

clone_size: NA
v_call: TRBV5-6
j_call: TRBJ2-1
d_call: NA
cdr3_aa: CASSLISSYNEQFF
cdr3_nt: TGTGCCAGCAGCTTAATTAGCTCCTACAATGAGCAGTTCTTC

clone_size: NA
v_call: TRBV28
j_call: TRBJ2-2
d_call: TRBD2
cdr3_aa: CASNLAGAKGSGELFF
cdr3_nt: TGTGCCAGCAATCTAGCGGGAGCCAAGGGAAGCGGGGAGCTGTTTTTT

clone_size: NA
v_call: TRBV5-4
j_call: TRBJ1-1
d_call: NA
cdr3_aa: CASSLDSLAFF
cdr3_nt: TGTGCCAGCAGCTTGGACAGTCTGGCTTTCTTT

clone_size: NA
v_call: TRBV18
j_call: TRBJ2-7
d_call: TRBD1
cdr3_aa: CASSPLEWTGNYEQYF
cdr3_nt: TGTGCCAGCTCACCACTTGAATGGACAGGGAACTACGAGCAGTACTTC

clone_size: NA
v_call: TRBV6-5
j_call: TRBJ2-7
d_call: TRBD1
cdr3_aa: CASTEGQSSYEQYF
cdr3_nt: TGTGCCAGCACTGAGGGACAGAGCTCCTACGAGCAGTACTTC

clone_size: once
v_call: TRBV6-5
j_call: TRBJ2-7
d_call: TRBD2
cdr3_aa: CASRPWGGNSYEQYF
cdr3_nt: TGTGCCAGCAGGCCCTGGGGGGGGAACTCCTACGAGCAGTACTTC

clone_size: NA
v_call: TRBV19
j_call: TRBJ1-5
d_call: TRBD1
cdr3_aa: CASTSRQGQGGNQPQHF
cdr3_nt: TGTGCCAGTACCTCTCGACAGGGCCAAGGGGGCAATCAGCCCCAGCATTTT

clone_size: once
v_call: TRBV5-1
j_call: TRBJ2-5
d_call: NA
cdr3_aa: CASSLRLTRGWLQETQYF
cdr3_nt: TGCGCCAGCAGCTTGAGGTTGACCCGCGGGTGGTTGCAAGAGACCCAGTACTTC

clone_size: NA
v_call: TRBV2
j_call: TRBJ1-4
d_call: NA
cdr3_aa: CASSVVQGNEKLFF
cdr3_nt: TGTGCCAGCAGTGTGGTCCAGGGGAATGAAAAACTGTTTTTT

clone_size: few
v_call: TRBV10-3
j_call: TRBJ2-7
d_call: TRBD1
cdr3_aa: CAISESYRGPGQEQYF
cdr3_nt: TGTGCCATCAGTGAGTCCTACAGGGGCCCGGGTCAGGAGCAGTACTTC

clone_size: NA
v_call: TRBV28
j_call: TRBJ2-2
d_call: TRBD1
cdr3_aa: CASIWTGGRSTGELFF
cdr3_nt: TGTGCCAGCATCTGGACAGGGGGTCGGTCTACCGGGGAGCTGTTTTTT

clone_size: few
v_call: TRBV5-1
j_call: TRBJ2-7
d_call: NA
cdr3_aa: CASSLFGDTHSYEQYF
cdr3_nt: TGCGCCAGCAGCTTGTTTGGGGACACACACTCCTACGAGCAGTACTTC

clone_size: NA
v_call: TRBV9
j_call: TRBJ2-5
d_call: TRBD1
cdr3_aa: CASSPRRDRVSFSETQYF
cdr3_nt: TGTGCCAGCAGCCCCCGTCGCGACAGGGTTTCTTTTAGCGAGACCCAGTACTTC

clone_size: NA
v_call: TRBV4-1
j_call: TRBJ2-3
d_call: TRBD1
cdr3_aa: CASSLRQGLDTQYF
cdr3_nt: TGCGCCAGCAGCCTTAGACAGGGATTGGATACGCAGTATTTT

clone_size: NA
v_call: TRBV9
j_call: TRBJ1-1
d_call: NA
cdr3_aa: CASSVGGFSMNTEAFF
cdr3_nt: TGTGCCAGCAGCGTAGGAGGTTTTTCCATGAACACTGAAGCTTTCTTT

clone_size: few
v_call: TRBV7-3
j_call: TRBJ2-1
d_call: NA
cdr3_aa: CASSPHGARNEQFF
cdr3_nt: TGTGCCAGCAGCCCACATGGGGCACGCAATGAGCAGTTCTTC

clone_size: few
v_call: TRBV7-3
j_call: TRBJ2-1
d_call: TRBD2
cdr3_aa: CASSLTGDYYNEQFF
cdr3_nt: TGTGCCAGCAGCTTAACAGGGGACTACTACAATGAGCAGTTCTTC

clone_size: NA
v_call: TRBV6-5
j_call: TRBJ2-7
d_call: NA
cdr3_aa: CASSYGQTYEQYF
cdr3_nt: TGTGCCAGCAGTTACGGACAGACCTACGAGCAGTACTTC

clone_size: NA
v_call: TRBV27
j_call: TRBJ2-5
d_call: TRBD1
cdr3_aa: CASRSQGIQETQYF
cdr3_nt: TGTGCCAGCAGATCACAGGGGATCCAAGAGACCCAGTACTTC

clone_size: NA
v_call: TRBV28
j_call: TRBJ1-2
d_call: TRBD1
cdr3_aa: CASTTGGYYGYTF
cdr3_nt: TGTGCCAGCACCACAGGGGGCTACTATGGCTACACCTTC

clone_size: NA
v_call: TRBV6-4
j_call: TRBJ1-2
d_call: NA
cdr3_aa: CASSERGGENYGYTF
cdr3_nt: TGTGCCAGCAGTGAACGGGGAGGAGAGAACTATGGCTACACCTTC

clone_size: once
v_call: TRBV30
j_call: TRBJ1-1
d_call: NA
cdr3_aa: CAWAGTNGGTEAFF
cdr3_nt: TGTGCCTGGGCGGGGACTAACGGTGGGACTGAAGCTTTCTTT

clone_size: NA
v_call: TRBV27
j_call: TRBJ1-1
d_call: NA
cdr3_aa: CASSPTLRQMNTEAFF
cdr3_nt: TGTGCCAGCAGTCCAACCTTGAGACAAATGAACACTGAAGCTTTCTTT

clone_size: NA
v_call: TRBV4-2
j_call: TRBJ1-1
d_call: TRBD1
cdr3_aa: CASSQIGQGWGTTEAFF
cdr3_nt: TGTGCCAGCAGCCAAATCGGACAGGGTTGGGGTACAACTGAAGCTTTCTTT

clone_size: NA
v_call: TRBV19
j_call: TRBJ1-3
d_call: TRBD1
cdr3_aa: CASSSGQGASGNTIYF
cdr3_nt: TGTGCCAGTAGTTCAGGACAGGGGGCTTCTGGAAACACCATATATTTT

clone_size: NA
v_call: TRBV4-2
j_call: TRBJ2-7
d_call: TRBD2
cdr3_aa: CASSQAGLRGGSSYEQYF
cdr3_nt: TGTGCCAGCAGCCAGGCGGGTCTGCGGGGGGGGAGCTCCTACGAGCAGTACTTC

clone_size: NA
v_call: TRBV30
j_call: TRBJ2-3
d_call: NA
cdr3_aa: CAWSQHTDTQYF
cdr3_nt: TGTGCCTGGAGCCAACACACAGATACGCAGTATTTT

clone_size: few
v_call: TRBV7-7
j_call: TRBJ2-1
d_call: TRBD1
cdr3_aa: CASSLGGTGYNEQFF
cdr3_nt: TGTGCCAGCAGCTTAGGCGGGACAGGGTACAATGAGCAGTTCTTC

clone_size: NA
v_call: TRBV27
j_call: TRBJ1-5
d_call: NA
cdr3_aa: CASSLTRAQHF
cdr3_nt: TGTGCCAGCAGTTTGACCAGGGCCCAGCATTTT

clone_size: NA
v_call: TRBV5-4
j_call: TRBJ2-7
d_call: NA
cdr3_aa: CASSLGQGSYEQYF
cdr3_nt: TGTGCCAGCAGCTTGGGGCAGGGAAGCTACGAGCAGTACTTC